The rows below give T cell receptor beta chains drawn from one sample of a study of blood T cell repertoires in COVID-19. Assay: immunoSEQ multiplex PCR; the TCRdb copy retains only in-frame clones and omits some. Of some 150,000 clones in the sample, approximately 88% are singletons; the top ten hold approximately 3%. The sample consisted of peripheral blood. The receptor set was obtained from a man in his 60s with acute or convalescent COVID-19. Each CDR3 is given with its conserved first and last residue. The D gene is left open where the match is weak. Expanded clones are given a class, and other clones once, few, many or no size at all.

V	J	size	D	CDR3	DNA
TRBV25-1	TRBJ2-3	.	.	CASSGGDTQYF	TGTGCCAGCAGTGGAGGAGATACGCAGTATTTT
TRBV10-2	TRBJ1-2	.	.	CASSEPLGQGYTF	TGCGCCAGCAGTGAGCCCCTCGGACAGGGCTACACCTTC
TRBV18	TRBJ2-5	.	TRBD2	CASSPRLAGIQETQYF	TGTGCCAGCTCACCTCGACTAGCGGGGATACAAGAGACCCAGTACTTC
TRBV11-2	TRBJ1-2	.	.	CASSSTTGHNYGYTF	TGTGCCAGCAGCTCGACGACAGGACATAACTATGGCTACACCTTC
TRBV5-5	TRBJ1-1	.	.	CASSFRDLVTEAFF	TGTGCCAGCAGCTTCAGGGATTTAGTCACTGAAGCTTTCTTT
TRBV7-2	TRBJ1-2	once	.	CASSLDRGQFGGYTF	TGTGCCAGCAGCTTAGATAGAGGGCAGTTTGGTGGCTACACCTTC
TRBV19	TRBJ1-1	.	.	CASSIVRSNTEAFF	TGTGCCAGTAGTATCGTACGGTCGAACACTGAAGCTTTCTTT
TRBV21-1	TRBJ2-1	.	.	CASSKARFF	TGTGCCAGCAGCAAGGCTCGTTTCTTC
TRBV7-2	TRBJ2-7	.	TRBD2	CASSPRTSPSSYEQYF	TGTGCCAGCAGCCCCCGGACTAGTCCAAGCTCCTACGAGCAGTACTTC
TRBV29-1	TRBJ2-1	.	TRBD1	CSVEPRGLGEQFF	TGCAGCGTTGAACCCAGGGGGTTGGGTGAGCAGTTCTTC
TRBV12-5	TRBJ1-2	.	TRBD1	CASASGQGADYGYTF	TGTGCTAGTGCCTCAGGACAGGGGGCGGACTATGGCTACACCTTC
TRBV19	TRBJ1-4	.	.	CASSIVTGTNEKLFF	TGTGCCAGTAGTATAGTCACAGGGACTAATGAAAAACTGTTTTTT
TRBV7-2	TRBJ1-1	.	.	CASSLGLRRNTEAFF	TGTGCCAGCAGCTTAGGGTTGCGGCGGAACACTGAAGCTTTCTTT
TRBV19	TRBJ1-1	.	.	CPCTGLMNTEAFF	TGTCCTTGTACGGGACTCATGAACACTGAAGCTTTCTTT
TRBV4-3	TRBJ2-1	.	TRBD2	CASSQDWRGGSGEQFF	TGCGCCAGCAGCCAAGATTGGCGGGGGGGTTCAGGGGAGCAGTTCTTC
TRBV19	TRBJ1-6	.	.	CASSILSSYNSPLHF	TGTGCCAGTAGTATCCTAAGCTCCTATAATTCACCCCTCCACTTT
TRBV4-1	TRBJ1-4	.	TRBD1	CASSPRRQGNEKLFF	TGCGCCAGCAGCCCCCGTAGACAGGGCAATGAAAAACTGTTTTTT
TRBV11-2	TRBJ2-3	.	.	CASANEPGLISTDTQYF	TGTGCCAGCGCCAATGAACCCGGTCTGATAAGCACAGATACGCAGTATTTT
TRBV18	TRBJ1-2	.	TRBD1	CASSPGQTRIPTF	TGTGCCAGCTCACCGGGACAGACCAGGATTCCGACCTTC
TRBV7-7	TRBJ1-4	.	.	CASSLVGAANEKLFF	TGTGCCAGCAGCTTAGTGGGGGCGGCTAATGAAAAACTGTTTTTT
TRBV7-2	TRBJ2-7	once	.	CASSLGGLGGEQYF	TGTGCCAGCAGCTTAGGAGGTCTGGGAGGCGAGCAGTACTTC
TRBV3-1/TRBV3-2	TRBJ1-6	.	TRBD1	CASSQGTGPRMRSPLHF	TGTGCCAGCAGCCAGGGGACAGGGCCTAGGATGCGATCACCCCTCCACTTT
TRBV5-4	TRBJ2-7	.	.	CASSLYGAGLGSEQYF	TGTGCCAGCAGCTTGTATGGTGCGGGGTTGGGGAGCGAGCAGTACTTC
TRBV6-5	TRBJ1-1	.	.	CASEWSPRNTEAFF	TGTGCCAGCGAGTGGTCCCCCCGGAACACTGAAGCTTTCTTT
TRBV3-1/TRBV3-2	TRBJ1-6	.	.	CASSQKRQDINSPLHF	TGTGCCAGCAGCCAAAAACGACAGGACATTAATTCACCCCTCCACTTT
TRBV10-2	TRBJ1-2	.	TRBD1	CASSEGQGDGYTF	TGCGCCAGCAGTGAGGGCCAGGGGGATGGCTACACCTTC
TRBV6-5	TRBJ2-1	.	TRBD1	CASSYGTGTYNEQFF	TGTGCCAGCAGTTACGGGACAGGGACCTACAATGAGCAGTTCTTC
TRBV18	TRBJ1-2	.	.	CASSLEAGNYGYTF	TGTGCCAGCTCACTTGAAGCAGGGAACTATGGCTACACCTTC
TRBV3-1/TRBV3-2	TRBJ1-6	.	TRBD1	CASSHLGQGRNSPLHF	TGTGCCAGCAGCCACCTAGGACAGGGACGAAACTCACCCCTCCACTTT
TRBV5-1	TRBJ2-7	.	.	CASNAGTASYEQYF	TGCGCCAGCAACGCGGGGACTGCCTCCTACGAGCAGTACTTC
TRBV5-4	TRBJ2-6	.	.	CASSSRRGAGANVLTF	TGTGCCAGCAGCTCGCGACGGGGAGCCGGGGCCAACGTCCTGACTTTC
TRBV29-1	TRBJ1-2	.	TRBD1	CSVEVTGPSTF	TGCAGCGTTGAAGTGACAGGGCCAAGTACCTTC
TRBV10-3	TRBJ2-1	.	TRBD2	CATRDPGRDEQFF	TGTGCCACCCGGGACCCGGGGAGGGATGAGCAGTTCTTC
TRBV7-6	TRBJ1-6	.	.	CASSLGSTYNSPLHF	TGTGCCAGCAGCTTGGGCAGTACCTATAATTCACCCCTCCACTTT
TRBV18	TRBJ1-4	.	TRBD1	CASSPDGGGLVKLFF	TGTGCCAGCTCACCCGATGGAGGGGGCCTTGTGAAACTGTTTTTT
TRBV9	TRBJ1-2	.	.	CASSPRERGGLLGYTF	TGTGCCAGCAGCCCCCGGGAGCGCGGGGGGCTCTTAGGCTACACCTTC
TRBV29-1	TRBJ1-2	.	TRBD1	CSVLGQAENGYTF	TGCAGCGTCCTAGGACAGGCCGAGAATGGCTACACCTTC
TRBV5-8	TRBJ2-2	.	TRBD1	CASSPRQGFGELFF	TGTGCCAGCAGCCCCAGACAGGGGTTCGGGGAGCTGTTTTTT
TRBV4-2	TRBJ1-5	.	.	CASSQETEGNQPQHF	TGTGCCAGCAGCCAGGAGACAGAGGGCAATCAGCCCCAGCATTTT
TRBV7-2	TRBJ2-7	once	TRBD1	CASGRDRSSYEQYF	TGTGCCAGCGGCCGGGACAGGAGCTCCTACGAGCAGTACTTC
TRBV25-1	TRBJ1-5	.	TRBD1	CASAGQGHQPQHF	TGTGCCAGCGCGGGACAGGGACATCAGCCCCAGCATTTT
TRBV4-1	TRBJ1-2	.	.	CASSQDDIEVGAGYTF	TGCGCCAGCAGCCAAGATGATATAGAGGTAGGGGCTGGCTACACCTTC
TRBV6-5	TRBJ1-2	.	TRBD1	CASLGQGAYGYTF	TGTGCCAGCCTGGGACAGGGGGCCTATGGCTACACCTTC
TRBV5-1	TRBJ2-3	once	.	CASSLLISVSTDTQYF	TGCGCCAGCAGCTTGCTTATTAGCGTTAGCACAGATACGCAGTATTTT